Detailed here is one T cell receptor beta chain. This specimen comes from a study of blood T cells in healthy people across ages. Primed by a sample-barcoded 5' primer and a J-beta primer mix, a second PCR proceeded for about 6 to 12 cycles. TCRdb re-derived calls from the 5' RACE reads in MiXCR, one entry per CDR3 protein. The data contain roughly 1,500,000 distinct CDR3 sequences, roughly 30% of them singletons. Investigators took 8.5 to 10 milliliters of peripheral blood from every donor. Germline V CDR1 and CDR2: MNHEY, SVGAGI. This CDR3 has 16 amino acids. The germline V and J ends were trimmed by 2 bases and 1 base, with 14 bases remaining between them.

Sequencing input: blood. The TCR sequence derives from a woman aged 25 to 45 in good health. The V gene is TRBV6-5, the J gene TRBJ2-5, with a possible D match to TRBD2 (5 bases). In DNA form, the CDR3 reads TGTGCCAGCAGTTACACCCACCGGGGTCTCCAAGAGACCCAGTACTTC. As protein: CASSYTHRGLQETQYF.